These 32 T cell receptor beta chains were all obtained from the same sample, sequenced in a study of cytomegalovirus exposure and HLA in healthy donors. Data came from immunoSEQ multiplex PCR; TCRdb stores just in-frame clones and leaves some out. The data hold under 85,000 clones, with 85% to 95% observed a single time. What was sequenced was PBMCs. The receptors were gathered from a woman between 18 and 29 years old in good health and CMV-seronegative.

J is TRBJ1-2 and V is TRBV6-5; a weak D match, TRBD1 (5 bases). Germline assignment: CDR1 MNHEY and CDR2 SVGAGI. The V end was cut by 0 bases, the J end by 3 bases, with 14 bases between. This CDR3 contains 16 residues. The CDR3 DNA reads TGTGCCAGCAGTTACTCTAGGGGCAGGCGAGACTATGGCTACACCTTC. Protein product: CASSYSRGRRDYGYTF.

The genes are TRBV19 and TRBJ2-1; possibly TRBD2 for D (6 bases). CDR3 length: 17 amino acids. V was clipped by 5 bases and J by 2 bases, with 19 bases between them. Germline loops: CDR1 LNHDA, CDR2 SQIVND (reference sequence). CDR3 residues: CASSSRYAGMTYNEQFF. The DNA of the CDR3 is TGTGCCAGTAGTTCCCGTTATGCGGGGATGACCTACAATGAGCAGTTCTTC.

The chain carries TRBV7-3 and TRBJ2-3, with 9 bases matching TRBD1. The trim removed 4 bases at V and 0 bases at J, leaving 5 bases unmatched. The germline gives CDR1 SGHTA, CDR2 FQGTGA. The CDR3 covers 16 residues. In DNA form, the CDR3 reads TGTGCCAGCAGCTCAGGGACAGGGTACAGCACAGATACGCAGTATTTT. It yields the protein CASSSGTGYSTDTQYF.

This rearrangement joins TRBV7-3 to TRBJ2-2, with a tentative D call TRBD1 (6 bases). CDR1 and CDR2 from the germline V gene are SGHTA and FQGTGA. This CDR3 comprises 16 residues. V shed 3 bases and J shed 1 base, with 12 bases lying between them. CDR3 sequence (DNA): TGTGCCAGCAGCTTCTCCGGGACACAGAACACCGGGGAGCTGTTTTTT. It specifies CASSFSGTQNTGELFF.

V gene TRBV28 combines with J gene TRBJ2-7; D gene ambiguous. The CDR3 consists of 13 residues. V was trimmed by 1 base and J by 0 bases, leaving 4 bases between them. Germline V gives CDR1 MDHEN, CDR2 SYDVKM. CDR3 amino acids: CASSLSSSYEQYF. CDR3 sequence (DNA): TGTGCCAGCAGTTTATCCAGCTCCTACGAGCAGTACTTC.

The V and J genes are TRBV14 and TRBJ2-1; D perhaps matches TRBD2 (6 bases). Germline V gene lookup returns CDR1 SGHDN and CDR2 FVKESK. V was trimmed by 2 bases and J by 7 bases, leaving 15 bases between them. The CDR3 loop spans 15 amino acids. The CDR3 DNA reads TGTGCCAGCAGCCAAATAGATCTAGCGCGAAATGAGCAGTTCTTC. Protein product: CASSQIDLARNEQFF.

The V gene is TRBV2, the J gene TRBJ2-2, with D uncertain. V was clipped by 6 bases and J by 6 bases, with 8 bases between them. The CDR3 consists of 12 residues. Germline V lookup: CDR1 SNHLY, CDR2 FYNNEI. The CDR3 loop reads CASRATSGELFF. The CDR3 DNA follows: TGTGCCAGCAGAGCAACGTCCGGGGAGCTGTTTTTT.

The chain has TRBV30 and TRBJ1-3; D gene unclear. V lost 4 bases to trimming and J lost 0 bases, with 4 bases between them. The CDR3 is 12 residues long. Germline V gene lookup returns CDR1 GTSNPN and CDR2 SVGIG (reference sequence). CDR3 bases: TGTGCCTGGACGGGCTCTGGAAACACCATATATTTT. It specifies CAWTGSGNTIYF.

The rearrangement joins TRBV11-2 to TRBJ2-3; the D is unclear. The V and J ends lost 7 bases and 0 bases respectively, with 14 bases between them. The CDR3 is 15 residues long. Germline V gene sequence: CDR1 SGHAT, CDR2 FQNNGV. CDR3 amino acids: CASIANHISTDTQYF. DNA for the CDR3: TGTGCCAGCATCGCAAACCACATCAGCACAGATACGCAGTATTTT.

The V gene is TRBV7-2, the J gene TRBJ2-5; 11 bases map to TRBD2. Trimming cost V 4 bases and J 0 bases; bases outside gene matches: 4. This CDR3 contains 16 residues. From germline, CDR1 is SGHTA and CDR2 FQGNSA. The CDR3 region has the DNA TGTGCCAGCAGCTGGCTAGCGGGAGGTTACCAAGAGACCCAGTACTTC. Translated: CASSWLAGGYQETQYF.

The gene calls are TRBV18 and TRBJ2-7, with 15 positions matching TRBD2. The CDR3 covers 17 residues. CDR1 is KGHSH and CDR2 is LQKENI in the germline V gene. Losses at the gene ends were 1 base for V and 1 base for J; bases not matched to a gene: 2. Here the CDR3 reads CASSPLGLAGGSYEQYF. Written as DNA, the CDR3 is TGTGCCAGCTCACCACTAGGACTAGCGGGAGGGTCCTACGAGCAGTACTTC.

This clone was recorded only once. The chain links TRBV10-3 to TRBJ2-1; weak D call: TRBD1 (6 bases). Trimming removed 3 bases at V and 7 bases at J, with 16 bases between. The CDR3 has 15 residues. CDR1 and CDR2 (germline): ENHRY, SYGVKD. The CDR3 sequence is CAISERDTLTNEQFF. CDR3 coding DNA: TGTGCCATCAGTGAAAGGGACACTCTAACAAATGAGCAGTTCTTC.

This chain connects TRBV6-6 to TRBJ1-6; 7 bases agree with TRBD1. Trimming took 8 bases from V and 6 from J; bases not matched to a gene: 7. The germline CDR1 and CDR2 sequences are MNHNY and SVGAGI (reference sequence). The CDR3 length is 14 residues. Here the CDR3 DNA reads TGTGCCAGCTGTCTTAACAGGGGTAATTCACCCCTCCACTTT. This translates into CASCLNRGNSPLHF.

This CDR3 reads CASSESQGRAEQYF. The CDR3 DNA reads TGCGCCAGCAGTGAGTCCCAGGGTAGGGCCGAGCAGTACTTC. V usage is TRBV10-1 and J usage is TRBJ2-7; a possible D gene is TRBD1 (5 bases). With 0 bases removed from V and 6 bases from J, the gap between germline ends came to 12 bases. This CDR3 comprises 14 residues. CDR1 WNHNN and CDR2 SYGVQD come from the germline V gene (reference sequence).

This clone was counted a single time. This chain uses TRBV19 with TRBJ1-1, with D maybe TRBD1 (6 bases). Trimming took off 9 bases at V and 5 bases at J, with 19 bases between the two ends. Per germline, CDR1 LNHDA and CDR2 SQIVND (reference sequence). The CDR3 has 14 residues. In DNA, the CDR3 is TGTGCCAGCGCACTGAGGGGGTCTGGGACTGAAGCTTTCTTT. Amino acid sequence: CASALRGSGTEAFF.

The rearrangement links TRBV10-2 to TRBJ2-7, with D possibly TRBD2 on 5 matching bases. This CDR3 is 14 amino acids long. CDR1 and CDR2 (germline): WSHSY, SAAADI. V was clipped by 11 bases and J by 6 bases, with 23 bases between them. In nucleotides, the CDR3 is TGCGCCTGCCGGGGAGCCCAGGAGGCGGGCGAGCAGTACTTC. Its protein product is CACRGAQEAGEQYF.

The chain couples TRBV15 to TRBJ1-2; no definite D call. The V end was cut by 5 bases, the J end by 6 bases, with 13 bases between. Germline CDR1 LNHNV, CDR2 YYDKDF (reference sequence). The CDR3 covers 13 residues. CDR3 sequence reads: CATSPRRENGYTF. The CDR3 nucleotides are TGTGCCACCAGCCCCCGGAGGGAGAATGGCTACACCTTC.

The chain is built from TRBV6-6 and TRBJ1-5; D remains ambiguous. CDR1 and CDR2 from the germline V gene are MNHNY and SVGAGI (reference sequence). With 2 bases removed from V and 4 bases from J, the gap between germline ends came to 9 bases. The CDR3 has 14 residues. The CDR3 DNA is TGTGCCAGCAGTTACGGACGGGGAAATCAGCCCCAGCATTTT. Encoded protein: CASSYGRGNQPQHF.

The chain carries TRBV21-1 and TRBJ2-3; the table's D call of TRBD2 was not tested on the DNA. TRBV21-1 is deemed a pseudogene. This CDR3 is 13 amino acids long. For the CDR3, the DNA is TGTGCCAGCAGCAAAGTTCGGGTGGATACGCAGTATTTT. It specifies CASSKVRVDTQYF.

The chain links TRBV6-1 to TRBJ2-1; 10 nucleotides match TRBD1. Looked up from germline, CDR1 is MNHNS and CDR2 is SASEGT. This CDR3 is 16 amino acids long. V shed 2 bases, J shed 2 bases, and the junction held 3 bases outside the gene matches. CDR3 coding DNA: TGTGCCAGCAGTGAAAGGGACAGGGGACCCTACAATGAGCAGTTCTTC. As protein: CASSERDRGPYNEQFF.

The chain joins TRBV4-1 to TRBJ2-3; 11 bases are shared with TRBD1. V dropped 1 base and J dropped 6; count of bases not matched to a gene: 9. The CDR3 length is 17 residues. Germline loops: CDR1 MGHRA, CDR2 YSYEKL. CDR3 region: CASSQVGMDRGRDTQYF. The DNA for the CDR3 is TGCGCCAGCAGCCAAGTAGGGATGGACAGGGGGCGGGATACGCAGTATTTT.

This chain joins TRBV6-4 and TRBJ2-3; no reliable D call. Germline V gene data show CDR1 as MRHNA and CDR2 as SNTAGT. The ends were cut back, 4 bases at V and 2 bases at J, with 7 bases in the middle. This CDR3 has 13 amino acids. The CDR3 loop reads CASSASVTDTQYF. The DNA for the CDR3 is TGTGCCAGCAGTGCGTCCGTCACAGATACGCAGTATTTT.

The rearrangement uses TRBV5-1 and TRBJ2-7; 7 nucleotides line up with TRBD2. CDR3 length: 13 residues. Per germline, CDR1 SGHRS and CDR2 YFSETQ. V lost 0 bases and J lost 4; bases outside the gene matches: 1. The CDR3 here is CASSLGAGYEQYF. The CDR3 nucleotides are TGCGCCAGCAGCTTGGGAGCGGGGTACGAGCAGTACTTC.

V usage is TRBV27 and J usage is TRBJ1-2; D remains unclear. The V end was cut by 0 bases, the J end by 8 bases, with 13 bases between. The germline CDR1 and CDR2 sequences are MNHEY and SMNVEV (reference sequence). This CDR3 is 14 amino acids long. The CDR3, as DNA: TGTGCCAGCAGTTTATCTGTCGGGGAGGCGGGCTACACCTTC. Protein product: CASSLSVGEAGYTF.

Regarding this clone: At one of its ends the junction is not consistent with the germline gene, which may arise from a read error. This chain joins TRBV2 and TRBJ2-1, with 14 positions matching TRBD2. Germline CDR1 is SNHLY and CDR2 is FYNNEI. The CDR3 spans 15 residues. This chain's CDR3 is CASSEAGTSGRIEVF. The CDR3 DNA reads TGTGCCAGCAGTGAAGCGGGGACTAGCGGGAGAATAGAAGTCTTC.

The CDR3 DNA reads as TGTGCCAGCAGTCACCGGGACATTATGACCGGGGAGCTGTTTTTT. It translates to CASSHRDIMTGELFF. V is TRBV27 and J is TRBJ2-2, with D maybe TRBD1 (6 bases). The germline CDR1 and CDR2 sequences are MNHEY and SMNVEV (reference sequence). The ends were cut back, 5 bases at V and 5 bases at J, with 15 bases in the middle. The CDR3 has 15 amino acids.

The chain employs TRBV2 and TRBJ2-3; TRBD1 agrees at 10 bases. From germline, CDR1 is SNHLY and CDR2 FYNNEI. The length of the CDR3 is 14 residues. V gave up 6 bases and J gave up 6 bases; unmatched junction bases: 6. The CDR3 is CASSPRTGGDTQYF. CDR3 DNA: TGTGCCAGCAGCCCCCGGACAGGGGGGGATACGCAGTATTTT.

V and J are TRBV19 and TRBJ1-5; D unresolved. This CDR3 is built from 15 residues. The V end lost 8 bases, the J end lost 3 bases, and 17 bases lay between the germline ends. CDR1 is LNHDA and CDR2 is SQIVND in the germline V gene (reference sequence). For the CDR3, the DNA is TGTGCCAGTCAAGTATATAACAGTAACAATCAGCCCCAGCATTTT. Translating it yields CASQVYNSNNQPQHF.

V is TRBV6-5 and J is TRBJ2-7, with TRBD1 matching 10 bases. J gave up 6 bases and V 7 bases, and 6 bases lay outside the gene matches. The length of the CDR3 is 13 residues. Germline lookup yields CDR1 MNHEY and CDR2 SVGAGI. CDR3 sequence reads: CASNRTGGSEQYF. CDR3 bases: TGTGCCAGCAATAGGACAGGGGGTTCCGAGCAGTACTTC.

The J gene is TRBJ2-7, the V gene TRBV7-9, with D hard to call. Trimming removed 1 base at V and 0 bases at J, with 7 bases between. Germline V gene data show CDR1 as SEHNR and CDR2 as FQNEAQ (reference sequence). The CDR3 spans 14 residues. The CDR3 spells CASSLGWSSYEQYF. The CDR3 region has the DNA TGTGCCAGCAGCTTAGGATGGAGCTCCTACGAGCAGTACTTC.

This clone is a singleton in its sample. This chain links TRBV19 with TRBJ2-3, with 10 bases lining up with TRBD2. Germline values: CDR1 LNHDA, CDR2 SQIVND (reference sequence). This CDR3 spans 18 amino acids. Trimming cost V 3 bases and J 4 bases; bases outside gene matches: 13. CDR3 DNA sequence: TGTGCCAGTAGTATTTCCGGGGCTAGCGGGAGTATTGCAGATACGCAGTATTTT. Translating gives CASSISGASGSIADTQYF.

The V gene is TRBV15, the J gene TRBJ1-2, with TRBD1 identical over 9 bases. CDR1 LNHNV and CDR2 YYDKDF come from the germline V gene (reference sequence). The V gene end was trimmed by 5 bases and the J gene end by 7 bases; junction bases not matched to a gene: 8. This CDR3 comprises 14 residues. The CDR3 DNA reads as TGTGCCACCAGCGTCGGACAGGGGAGATTTGGCTACACCTTC. Its protein product is CATSVGQGRFGYTF.